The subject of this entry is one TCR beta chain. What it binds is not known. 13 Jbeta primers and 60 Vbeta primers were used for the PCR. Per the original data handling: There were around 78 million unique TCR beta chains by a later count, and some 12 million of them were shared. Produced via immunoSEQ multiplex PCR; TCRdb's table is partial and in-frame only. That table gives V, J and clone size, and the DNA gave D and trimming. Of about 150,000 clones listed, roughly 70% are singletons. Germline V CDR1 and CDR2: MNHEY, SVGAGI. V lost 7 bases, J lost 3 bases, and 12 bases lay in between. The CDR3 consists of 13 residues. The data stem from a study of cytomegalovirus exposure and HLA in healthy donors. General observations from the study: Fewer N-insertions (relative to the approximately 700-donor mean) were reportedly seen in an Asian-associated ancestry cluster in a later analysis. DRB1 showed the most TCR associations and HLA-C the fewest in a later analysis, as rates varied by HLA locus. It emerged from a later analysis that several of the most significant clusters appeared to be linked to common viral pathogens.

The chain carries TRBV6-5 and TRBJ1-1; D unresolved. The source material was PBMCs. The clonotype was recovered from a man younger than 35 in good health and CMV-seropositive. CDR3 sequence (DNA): TGTGCCAGCACACGGGGAGGAGACACTGAAGCTTTCTTT. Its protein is CASTRGGDTEAFF.